What follows are 4 T cell receptor beta chains derived from one specimen sequenced in a study of breast tumors, draining lymph nodes, adjacent tissues. TCRdb re-called the multiplex PCR reads with MiXCR, one entry per CDR3 protein. The table includes hundreds of thousands of distinct CDR3 sequences, roughly 32% detected once. Axillary draining lymph nodes of breast cancer patients supplied the node samples. Source material: axillary lymph node tissue. The receptors were gathered from a female donor with breast cancer. Some clones in this sample may be carry-over from other donors' samples.

The chain has TRBV6-2 or TRBV6-3 and TRBJ2-1; 9 bases are a match to TRBD2. Germline CDR1 and CDR2: MNHEY and SVGEGT. The V and J ends lost 0 bases and 9 bases, in that order; junction bases with no gene match: 9. The CDR3 length is 16 residues. CDR3 DNA sequence: TGTGCCAGCAGTTACTCCTTCCCTCGCGGGAGGGGTGAGCAGTTCTTC. Translated: CASSYSFPRGRGEQFF.

This clonotype occurred a few times. One base away lies a much larger clone, so this may be a sequencing read error. This chain connects TRBV12-3 or TRBV12-4 to TRBJ2-1; 10 bases are shared with TRBD2. The V and J ends lost 3 bases and 8 bases, in that order; junction bases with no gene match: 4. This CDR3 region has 14 residues. CDR3 amino acids: CASSFLAGADEQFF. For the CDR3, the DNA is TGTGCCAGCAGTTTCCTAGCGGGAGCCGATGAGCAGTTCTTC.

V and J are TRBV28 and TRBJ1-1; D might be TRBD1 (6 bases). CDR3 length equals 12 residues. V shed 7 bases and J shed 4 bases, with 10 bases lying between them. Germline V lookup: CDR1 MDHEN, CDR2 SYDVKM. The DNA of the CDR3 is TGTGCCAGCACAGGGGCTTTCACTGAAGCTTTCTTT. This codes for CASTGAFTEAFF.

This clonotype was seen only a few times. A read error is possible here, since a much larger clone lies one base away. This chain links TRBV7-6 with TRBJ1-4; 10 positions match TRBD1. The CDR3 is 14 amino acids. With 5 bases clipped from V and 6 bases from J, the junction kept 3 bases outside the gene matches. The germline V gene encodes CDR1 SGHVS and CDR2 FNYEAQ. This CDR3 is CASSPGQGYEKLFF. The CDR3 DNA reads TGTGCCAGCAGCCCGGGACAGGGGTATGAAAAACTGTTTTTT.